This T cell receptor beta chain was sequenced during a study of metastatic and nonmetastatic thyroid tumors. Study-level information: Repertoire comparison spanned blood and tumor or nodule tissue of malignant and benign thyroid patients.

This clone was observed many times. The antigen remains undetermined. Study results and limitations: Benign nodules were reported to have significantly lower TCR beta diversity than malignant thyroid tumors, in blood and tumor.

In the original workflow: In papillary thyroid cancer, a distant-metastasis classifier was built using CDR3 differences across clinicopathological groups. TCRdb reanalyzed the PCR reads via MiXCR. The V and J calls reflect TCRdb's pipeline rather than the authors' work. The sample yields 20,000 to 30,000 clones, under 15% seen once. No treatment of any kind had been given to any patient before thyroid surgery. This receptor was taken from a female donor with papillary thyroid cancer or a benign thyroid nodule (not recorded which). Some clones in this sample may be carry-over from other donors' samples. Material: blood.

In DNA, the CDR3 is TGTGCCAGCAGCCCCTCCAGCTACGAGCAGTACTTC. Amino acid sequence: CASSPSSYEQYF. This chain connects TRBV6-1 to TRBJ2-7; D gene uncertain. The CDR3 sequence is 12 residues long. Trimming stripped 6 bases from V and 3 bases from J, with 9 bases between. Germline CDR1 MNHNS, CDR2 SASEGT.